A selection of T cell receptor beta chains follows, all from one sample in a study of blood T cells in healthy people across ages. TCRdb redid the calling of the 5' RACE reads with MiXCR, one entry per CDR3 protein. The repertoire has over 1,200,000 distinct CDR3 sequences, roughly 64% of them found once; the top ten carry over 5%. Sequenced material: blood. The receptors were sampled from a man aged 18-30 years in good health. Both conserved end residues are part of each CDR3. Each record gives: D gene, J gene, clone size, V gene, CDR3 DNA, CDR3 protein. The D gene is left open where the match is weak. Expanded clones get a size class; other rows say once, few or many, or leave the size out.

>TRBD1|TRBJ2-7|once|TRBV29-1
TGCAGCGCCGTCGGACAGGCCTACGAGCAGTACTTC
CSAVGQAYEQYF
>NA|TRBJ2-5|NA|TRBV2
TGTGCCACCCCAGGGGCAGAAGAGACCCAGTACTTC
CATPGAEETQYF
>NA|TRBJ2-1|few|TRBV6-2/TRBV6-3
TGTGCCAGCAGTAAACCGCCGGAGCTCTACAATGAGCAGTTCTTC
CASSKPPELYNEQFF
>NA|TRBJ2-2|NA|TRBV4-1
TGCGCCAGCAGCCAAGGGTATGGACAGCTGAACACCGGGGAGCTGTTTTTT
CASSQGYGQLNTGELFF
>TRBD1|TRBJ1-1|many|TRBV3-1
TGTGCCAGCGGGGACAGGGGCAAGAACACTGAAGCTTTCTTT
CASGDRGKNTEAFF
>NA|TRBJ2-7|few|TRBV27
TGTGCCAGCAGTTTTGCAAGGTCGTCCTACGAGCAGTACTTC
CASSFARSSYEQYF
>TRBD2|TRBJ2-1|NA|TRBV7-2
TGTGCCAGCAGCGTAGCGGGAGTGGTGGATGAGCAGTTCTTC
CASSVAGVVDEQFF
>TRBD2|TRBJ2-5|once|TRBV20-1
TGCAGTGCTACGCCAACCACGGGACTAGCGGTCAATGAGCAGTACTTC
CSATPTTGLAVNEQYF
>NA|TRBJ1-4|NA|TRBV6-5
TGTGCCAGCAGTTATTCGCCTAATGAAAAACTGTTTTTT
CASSYSPNEKLFF
>TRBD2|TRBJ2-5|NA|TRBV12-3/TRBV12-4
TGTGCCAGCAGTTTCGGACTAGCGGGAAACCTGTTGGAGACCCAGTACTTC
CASSFGLAGNLLETQYF
>NA|TRBJ2-2|few|TRBV7-2
TGTGCCAGCAGCTTACTTAGGGACATTTACACCGGGGAGCTGTTTTTT
CASSLLRDIYTGELFF